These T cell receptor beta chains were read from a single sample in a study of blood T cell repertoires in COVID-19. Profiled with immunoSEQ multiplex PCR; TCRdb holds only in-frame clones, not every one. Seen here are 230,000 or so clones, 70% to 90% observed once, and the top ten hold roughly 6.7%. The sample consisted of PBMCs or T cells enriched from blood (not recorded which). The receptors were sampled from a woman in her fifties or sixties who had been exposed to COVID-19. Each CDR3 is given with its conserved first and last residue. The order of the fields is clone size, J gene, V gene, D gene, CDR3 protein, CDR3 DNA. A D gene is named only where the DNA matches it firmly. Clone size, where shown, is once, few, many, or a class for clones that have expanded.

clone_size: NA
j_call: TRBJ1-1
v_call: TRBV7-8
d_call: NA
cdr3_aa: CASSTPTVNSEAFF
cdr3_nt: TGTGCCAGCAGCACCCCGACAGTGAACTCGGAAGCTTTCTTT

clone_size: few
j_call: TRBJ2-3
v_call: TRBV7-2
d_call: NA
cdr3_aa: CASSPRVGTVRPDTQYF
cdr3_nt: TGTGCCAGCAGCCCCCGGGTGGGTACCGTTCGGCCAGATACGCAGTATTTT

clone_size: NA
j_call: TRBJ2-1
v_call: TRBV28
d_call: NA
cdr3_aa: CASSSVPPVSEQFF
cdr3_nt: TGTGCCAGCAGTTCTGTGCCTCCTGTGAGTGAGCAGTTCTTC

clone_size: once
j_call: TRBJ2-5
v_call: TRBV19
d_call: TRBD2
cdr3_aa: CASSTGLAGGRETQYF
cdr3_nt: TGTGCCAGTAGTACCGGACTAGCGGGGGGGCGAGAGACCCAGTACTTC

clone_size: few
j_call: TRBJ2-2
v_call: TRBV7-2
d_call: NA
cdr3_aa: CASSPSTGELFF
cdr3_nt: TGTGCCAGCAGTCCTAGTACCGGGGAGCTGTTTTTT

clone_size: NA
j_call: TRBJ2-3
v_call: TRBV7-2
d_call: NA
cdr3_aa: CASSHLLAILDTQYF
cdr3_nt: TGTGCCAGCAGCCACCTCCTAGCCATTCTGGATACGCAGTATTTT

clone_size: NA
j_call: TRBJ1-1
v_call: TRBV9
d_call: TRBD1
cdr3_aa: CASSVGTGNTEAFF
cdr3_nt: TGTGCCAGCAGCGTAGGGACAGGGAACACTGAAGCTTTCTTT

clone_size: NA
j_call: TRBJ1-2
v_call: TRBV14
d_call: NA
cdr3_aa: CASSHFSPRTNYGYTF
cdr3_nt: TGTGCCAGCAGCCATTTTAGTCCTCGAACGAACTATGGCTACACCTTC

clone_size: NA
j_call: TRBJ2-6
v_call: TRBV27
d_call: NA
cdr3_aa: CASREAGANVLTF
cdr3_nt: TGTGCCAGCCGTGAGGCTGGGGCCAACGTCCTGACTTTC

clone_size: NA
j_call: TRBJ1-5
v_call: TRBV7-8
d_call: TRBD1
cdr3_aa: CASSPGQAGQPQHF
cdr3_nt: TGTGCCAGCAGCCCGGGACAGGCGGGTCAGCCCCAGCATTTT

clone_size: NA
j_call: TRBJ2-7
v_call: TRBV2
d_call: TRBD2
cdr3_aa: CASRTSGGYEQYF
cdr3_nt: TGTGCCAGCAGAACCAGCGGGGGATACGAGCAGTACTTC

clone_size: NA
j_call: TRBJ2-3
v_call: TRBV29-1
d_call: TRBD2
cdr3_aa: CSVEDPRRGTDTQYF
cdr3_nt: TGCAGCGTTGAAGATCCTAGGCGGGGGACAGATACGCAGTATTTT

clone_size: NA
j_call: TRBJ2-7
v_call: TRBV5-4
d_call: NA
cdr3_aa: CASSLAGGSVEQYF
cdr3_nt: TGTGCCAGCAGCTTGGCAGGGGGGTCAGTGGAGCAGTACTTC

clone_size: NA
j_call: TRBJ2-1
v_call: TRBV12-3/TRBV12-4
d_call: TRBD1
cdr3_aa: CASSVDRAHEQFF
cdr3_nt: TGTGCCAGCAGTGTCGACAGGGCCCATGAGCAGTTCTTC

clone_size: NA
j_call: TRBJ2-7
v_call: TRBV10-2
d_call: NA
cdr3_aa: CASSANYEQYF
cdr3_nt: TGCGCCAGCAGTGCAAACTACGAGCAGTACTTC

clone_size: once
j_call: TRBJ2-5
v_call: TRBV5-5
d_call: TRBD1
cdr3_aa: CASSTWTGAYQETQYF
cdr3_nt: TGTGCCAGCAGCACCTGGACAGGTGCGTACCAAGAGACCCAGTACTTC

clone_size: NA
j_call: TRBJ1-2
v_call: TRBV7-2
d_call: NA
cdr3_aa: CASSLARPGTFYTF
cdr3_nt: TGTGCCAGCAGCTTAGCCCGCCCAGGCACTTTCTACACCTTC

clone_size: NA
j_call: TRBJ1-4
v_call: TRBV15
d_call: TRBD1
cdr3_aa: CATSRGTAIDEKLFF
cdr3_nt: TGTGCCACCAGCAGGGGGACAGCTATCGATGAAAAACTGTTTTTT

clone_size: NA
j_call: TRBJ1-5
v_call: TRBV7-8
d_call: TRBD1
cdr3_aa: CASSSGGQVNQPQHF
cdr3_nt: TGTGCCAGCAGCTCTGGAGGACAGGTCAATCAGCCCCAGCATTTT

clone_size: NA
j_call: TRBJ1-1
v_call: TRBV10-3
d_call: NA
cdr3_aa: CAVRGLNTEAFF
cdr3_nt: TGTGCCGTAAGGGGTTTGAACACTGAAGCTTTCTTT

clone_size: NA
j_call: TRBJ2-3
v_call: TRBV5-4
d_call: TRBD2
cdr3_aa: CASSQAGLAGNTDTQYF
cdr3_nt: TGTGCCAGCAGCCAGGCGGGGCTAGCGGGGAACACAGATACGCAGTATTTT

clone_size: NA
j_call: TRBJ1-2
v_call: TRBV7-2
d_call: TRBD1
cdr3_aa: CASSTTGTTIYGYTF
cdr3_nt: TGTGCCAGCAGCACGACAGGGACCACTATCTATGGCTACACCTTC

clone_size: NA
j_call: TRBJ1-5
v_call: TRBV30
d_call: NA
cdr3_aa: CAWSEDSYSNQPQHF
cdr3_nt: TGTGCCTGGAGCGAGGACAGCTATAGCAATCAGCCCCAGCATTTT

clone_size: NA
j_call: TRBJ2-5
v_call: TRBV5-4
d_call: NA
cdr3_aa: CASSLVAQTQYF
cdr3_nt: TGTGCCAGCAGCTTGGTAGCGCAGACCCAGTACTTC